One TCR beta chain is described in this entry. This specimen comes from a study of blood T cell repertoires in COVID-19. Study-wide background: Sites in the United States, Italy and Spain provided acute and convalescent COVID-19 samples. PBMCs, B-cell-depleted T cells, or T cells provided the cDNA or gDNA that made up the material.

Original data processing: By means of reference gene primer amplification, nucleated cell counts were estimated. Sequencing was performed with immunoSEQ multiplex PCR; in TCRdb, only in-frame clones are kept and a portion is missing. V and J calls and clone size follow that table, whereas D and trimming were derived from the DNA. The sample lists under 250,000 clones; roughly 78% were seen once. The CDR3 covers 11 residues. Trimming removed 5 bases at V and 10 bases at J, with 9 bases between. Source material: peripheral blood. The chain is built from TRBV12-3 or TRBV12-4 and TRBJ2-1; no firm D call. The sequence derives from a woman aged 35 to 49 with acute or convalescent COVID-19. This chain's CDR3 is CASSPQREQFF. CDR3 DNA: TGTGCCAGCAGTCCTCAGAGGGAGCAGTTCTTC.